These 32 T cell receptor beta chains were all obtained from the same sample, sequenced in a study of PD-1 blockade in classical Hodgkin lymphoma. Here immunoSEQ multiplex PCR was the method, and the copy in TCRdb shows in-frame clones only, minus some. This sample carries roughly 70,000 clones, approximately 93% of them seen once, and the ten largest clones take 2.6%. Specified time point: newly diagnosed, previously untreated cHL patient sample. What was sequenced was peripheral blood mononuclear cells (PBMCs). These receptors were taken from a human donor with classical Hodgkin lymphoma.

This chain links TRBV7-2 with TRBJ2-4; TRBD2 aligns across 7 bases. J lost 9 bases, V lost 5 bases, and 7 bases had no gene match. CDR1 SGHTA and CDR2 FQGNSA come from the germline V gene. The CDR3 has 13 amino acids. In DNA form, the CDR3 reads TGTGCCAGCAGCCTTGGGGAGGGAAGCATTCAGTACTTC. It codes for CASSLGEGSIQYF. The variable domain in full, completed from reference TRBV7-2 and TRBJ2-4, reads GAGVSQSPSNKVTEKGKDVELRCDPISGHTALYWYRQSLGQGLEFLIYFQGNSAPDKSGLPSDRFSAERTGGSVSTLTIQRTQQEDSAVYLCASSLGEGSIQYFGAGTRLSVL.

This clone was found a few times. Other nucleotide sequences from this sample produce the same CDR3. The rearrangement uses TRBV7-8 and TRBJ1-1, with 8 bases identical to TRBD1. The CDR3 is 13 amino acids. In germline, CDR1 is SGHVS, CDR2 FQNEAQ. With V trimmed by 2 bases and J by 4 bases, 0 bases remained unmatched. CDR3 residues: CASSLTGGTEAFF. Here the CDR3 DNA reads TGTGCCAGCAGCTTAACAGGGGGCACTGAAGCTTTCTTT. Looking up the rest from reference TRBV7-8 and TRBJ1-1 gives the full variable domain: GAGVSQSPRYKVAKRGQDVALRCDPISGHVSLFWYQQALGQGPEFLTYFQNEAQLDKSGLPSDRFFAERPEGSVSTLKIQRTQQEDSAVYLCASSLTGGTEAFFGQGTRLTVV.

This chain connects TRBV6-1 to TRBJ1-5, with D unresolved. The V and J ends lost 7 bases and 4 bases respectively, with 14 bases between them. In germline, CDR1 is MNHNS, CDR2 SASEGT. The CDR3 has 14 residues. In nucleotides, the CDR3 is TGTGCCAGCACCGGGAGAGAACCTAATCAGCCCCAGCATTTT. The encoded protein is CASTGREPNQPQHF.

In DNA, the CDR3 is TGTGCCAGCAACCTGGGAGGGTCCCTCCACTTT. Its protein product is CASNLGGSLHF. The V gene is TRBV6-4, the J gene TRBJ1-6; D remains unclear. Germline V CDR1 and CDR2: MRHNA, SNTAGT. The CDR3 has 11 residues. Deletions cut 7 bases from V and 14 bases from J, with 12 bases between.

This chain uses TRBV29-1 with TRBJ2-3, with TRBD1 as a possible D gene (6 bases). The CDR3 has 11 amino acids. V was pared by 3 bases and J by 6 bases, with 7 bases between. CDR1 is SQVTM, CDR2 ANQGSEA, per germline. The CDR3, as DNA: TGCAGCGTTGATCAGGGGGATACGCAGTATTTT. Translating gives CSVDQGDTQYF.

CDR3 nucleotides: TGTGCCATCGGGCGGTCTAGGAATGAAAAACTGTTTTTT. Translation: CAIGRSRNEKLFF. V usage is TRBV10-3 and J usage is TRBJ1-4; D not resolved. Germline V gene sequence: CDR1 ENHRY, CDR2 SYGVKD. Trimming shortened V by 8 bases and J by 5 bases, and 12 bases separated the two germline ends. CDR3 size: 13 residues.

J is TRBJ2-7 and V is TRBV4-3, with D perhaps matching TRBD2 (5 bases). This CDR3 has 14 residues. Germline-derived CDR1 and CDR2 are LGHNA and YSLEER. V was trimmed by 4 bases and J by 4 bases, leaving 14 bases between them. CDR3 sequence reads: CASSPGLRLYEQYF. The CDR3 DNA reads TGCGCCAGCAGCCCGGGCCTTCGACTATACGAGCAGTACTTC.

The rearrangement uses TRBV28 and TRBJ2-5; 8 nucleotides line up with TRBD1. This CDR3 spans 15 amino acids. V shed 2 bases, J shed 9 bases, and the junction held 11 bases outside the gene matches. CDR1 and CDR2 (germline): MDHEN, SYDVKM. CDR3 loop: CASSLADRAFRAQYF. The CDR3 coding sequence is TGTGCCAGCAGTTTAGCGGACAGGGCCTTTAGGGCCCAGTACTTC.

A single count supports this clone. This rearrangement joins TRBV19 to TRBJ2-7, with 8 bases aligning to TRBD1. This CDR3 contains 15 residues. With V trimmed by 6 bases and J by 2 bases, 9 bases remained unmatched. Germline V gives CDR1 LNHDA, CDR2 SQIVND (reference sequence). The CDR3 reads CASRMGQGATYEQYF. CDR3 sequence (DNA): TGTGCCAGTAGGATGGGGCAGGGGGCGACCTACGAGCAGTACTTC.

V gene TRBV27 combines with J gene TRBJ2-5; D might be TRBD1 (6 bases). Trimming took off 0 bases at V and 4 bases at J, with 9 bases between the two ends. The CDR3 spans 14 residues. CDR1 is MNHEY and CDR2 is SMNVEV in the germline V gene (reference sequence). The CDR3 sequence is CASSLSGRGETQYF. For the CDR3, the DNA is TGTGCCAGCAGTTTATCGGGCAGGGGAGAGACCCAGTACTTC.

This clone was recorded only once. The CDR3: CASRYGLTGELFF. CDR3 bases: TGTGCCAGCAGATATGGACTCACCGGGGAGCTGTTTTTT. J is TRBJ2-2 and V is TRBV2; weak D call: TRBD2 (5 bases). Trimming took 6 bases from V and 4 from J, leaving 9 bases between them. The CDR3 spans 13 residues. The germline gives CDR1 SNHLY, CDR2 FYNNEI.

A note on this clone: One end of the junction fails to match germline, which may point to a read error. The genes are TRBV2 and TRBJ2-3; D remains unclear. The germline V gene encodes CDR1 SNHLY and CDR2 FYNNEI. The length of the CDR3 is 13 residues. CDR3 sequence reads: CACRTPNTDTQYF. DNA of the CDR3: TGTGCCTGCAGGACCCCGAACACAGATACGCAGTATTTT.

V and J are TRBV2 and TRBJ2-7; D is undetermined. Trimming took off 8 bases at V and 4 bases at J, with 9 bases between the two ends. The CDR3 covers 11 residues. The germline gives CDR1 SNHLY, CDR2 FYNNEI. CDR3 amino acids: CASGLNYEQYF. The CDR3 bases are TGTGCCAGCGGCCTGAATTACGAGCAGTACTTC.

The chain recombines TRBV10-3 with TRBJ2-1; D not certain. Trimming left V 2 bases short and J 5 bases short, with 4 bases between. The CDR3 contains 12 residues. Per the germline V gene, CDR1 is ENHRY and CDR2 is SYGVKD. The CDR3 nucleotides read TGTGCCATCAGTGAGCGCAACAATGAGCAGTTCTTC. It translates to CAISERNNEQFF.

The V and J genes are TRBV30 and TRBJ2-3; 7 bases line up with TRBD2. The CDR3 length is 15 residues. The germline gives CDR1 GTSNPN, CDR2 SVGIG (reference sequence). The V segment lost 6 bases and the J segment 3 bases; nucleotides outside the gene matches: 12. The DNA of the CDR3 is TGTGCCTGTACCGGAGGGGCGGGAGTAACAGATACGCAGTATTTT. This translates into CACTGGAGVTDTQYF. Based on the CDR3 plus reference TRBV30 and TRBJ2-3, the full variable domain is SQTIHQWPATLVQPVGSPLSLECTVEGTSNPNLYWYRQAAGRGLQLLFYSVGIGQISSEVPQNLSASRPQDRQFILSSKKLLLSDSGFYLCACTGGAGVTDTQYFGPGTRLTVL.

The chain joins TRBV4-1 to TRBJ2-1; tentatively, D is TRBD1 or TRBD2 (5 bases each). V was pared by 3 bases and J by 13 bases, with 10 bases between. There are 11 residues in the CDR3. Germline CDR1 MGHRA, CDR2 YSYEKL. CDR3 region: CASSQLGRQFF. The DNA for the CDR3 is TGCGCCAGCAGCCAGCTGGGACGCCAGTTCTTC.

The chain couples TRBV7-9 to TRBJ1-3; D gene uncertain. The CDR3 covers 15 residues. Germline CDR1 and CDR2: SEHNR and FQNEAQ (reference sequence). Deletions cut 3 bases from V and 4 bases from J, with 13 bases between. The CDR3 loop reads CASSLFFGGGNTIYF. The CDR3 region has the DNA TGTGCCAGCAGCTTGTTTTTCGGAGGGGGAAACACCATATATTTT.

The sample holds one count of this clone. This chain joins TRBV7-2 and TRBJ2-5, with D uncertain. The CDR3 has 14 residues. V dropped 0 bases and J dropped 3 bases, with 8 bases sitting between them. In germline, CDR1 is SGHTA, CDR2 FQGNSA. The CDR3 bases are TGTGCCAGCAGCTTAGCCTGGACGGAAGAGACCCAGTACTTC. Its translation: CASSLAWTEETQYF.

This chain's CDR3 is CASSLDGGLTEAFF. The DNA for the CDR3 is TGTGCCAGCAGCTTAGATGGGGGGCTCACTGAAGCTTTCTTT. The chain employs TRBV7-9 and TRBJ1-1; D possibly corresponds to TRBD1 (6 bases). The V gene's germline CDR1 is SEHNR and CDR2 FQNEAQ (reference sequence). The CDR3 runs to 14 residues. Trimming took off 1 base at V and 4 bases at J, with 10 bases between the two ends.

The DNA for the CDR3 is TGTGCCAGCGCCCAGGTACAGGCTGGCTATGGCTACACCTTC. This codes for CASAQVQAGYGYTF. The J gene is TRBJ1-2, the V gene TRBV5-4; D possibly corresponds to TRBD1 (5 bases). The CDR3 covers 14 residues. Trimming took off 7 bases at V and 4 bases at J, with 17 bases between the two ends. The germline gives CDR1 SGHNT, CDR2 YYREEE (reference sequence).

The chain is built from TRBV30 and TRBJ2-7; D possibly corresponds to TRBD2 (6 bases). The CDR3 extends over 15 amino acids. Trimming took 7 bases from V and 9 from J, leaving 28 bases between them. The germline CDR1 and CDR2 sequences are GTSNPN and SVGIG (reference sequence). The CDR3: CAFRPPGTARRGQYF. The CDR3 DNA follows: TGTGCCTTCCGTCCCCCAGGGACGGCTCGGAGGGGGCAGTACTTC.

The chain couples TRBV18 to TRBJ1-2; D might be TRBD1 (6 bases). Per germline, CDR1 KGHSH and CDR2 LQKENI. With 3 bases removed from V and 1 base from J, the gap between germline ends came to 24 bases. The CDR3 length is 19 residues. Here the CDR3 DNA reads TGTGCCAGCTCACCGGGGTGGAGCAGGGCAGGGGTCGTTAACTATGGCTACACCTTC. Protein sequence: CASSPGWSRAGVVNYGYTF.

This rearrangement joins TRBV2 to TRBJ1-6; D gene ambiguous. Germline loops: CDR1 SNHLY, CDR2 FYNNEI. Trimming removed 3 bases at V and 3 bases at J, with 9 bases between. The CDR3 loop spans 15 amino acids. The CDR3 DNA is TGTGCCAGCAGTGACTCTTACTTCTATAATTCACCCCTCCACTTT. As protein: CASSDSYFYNSPLHF.

The table lists this clone with a count of one. V gene TRBV7-9 combines with J gene TRBJ2-1, with TRBD2 identical over 10 bases. The CDR3 spans 18 residues. Germline CDR1 SEHNR, CDR2 FQNEAQ (reference sequence). The CDR3 protein is CAWEGGTSGTSSYNEQFF. The CDR3 DNA follows: TGTGCATGGGAAGGAGGAACTAGCGGGACGAGCTCCTACAATGAGCAGTTCTTC.

The rearrangement joins TRBV25-1 to TRBJ1-1; D ambiguous. Germline values: CDR1 MGHDK, CDR2 SYGVNS. Trimming took off 6 bases at V and 0 bases at J, with 2 bases between the two ends. The CDR3 runs 11 residues. DNA of the CDR3: TGTGCCAGCAGCATGAACACTGAAGCTTTCTTT. Translating gives CASSMNTEAFF.

For this clone: Other DNA variants within this sample encode the same CDR3. The chain has TRBV5-5 and TRBJ1-1, with D possibly being TRBD1 (6 bases). The CDR3 runs 13 residues. Germline CDR1 is SGHKS and CDR2 is YYEKEE (reference sequence). With 4 bases removed from V and 1 base from J, the gap between germline ends came to 8 bases. In DNA form, the CDR3 reads TGTGCCAGCAGCCTACAGGGGAACACTGAAGCTTTCTTT. Protein: CASSLQGNTEAFF. Filled out from reference TRBV5-5 and TRBJ1-1, the complete variable domain reads DAGVTQSPTHLIKTRGQQVTLRCSPISGHKSVSWYQQVLGQGPQFIFQYYEKEERGRGNFPDRFSARQFPNYSSELNVNALLLGDSALYLCASSLQGNTEAFFGQGTRLTVV.

The V gene is TRBV7-2, the J gene TRBJ1-3, with D tentatively TRBD1 (6 bases). The CDR3 spans 16 residues. The germline V and J ends were trimmed by 5 bases and 2 bases, with 16 bases remaining between them. Looked up from germline, CDR1 is SGHTA and CDR2 is FQGNSA. The CDR3 spells CASSGRQETTGNTIYF. CDR3 sequence (DNA): TGTGCCAGCAGCGGCCGACAGGAAACGACTGGAAACACCATATATTTT.

This clone showed up just once. The V gene is TRBV15, the J gene TRBJ2-7; 9 positions agree with TRBD2. V trimming: 0 bases; J trimming: 3 bases; junction bases outside the gene matches: 6. There are 16 residues in the CDR3. The germline CDR1 and CDR2 sequences are LNHNV and YYDKDF (reference sequence). In nucleotides, the CDR3 is TGTGCCACCAGCAGAGATCTAACTAGCGGGTACTACGAGCAGTACTTC. This encodes CATSRDLTSGYYEQYF.

In its sample, this clone was seen a few times. Sequence at one end of the junction differs from germline and may be a read error. The V and J genes are TRBV18 and TRBJ1-3, with D unclear. CDR3 size: 12 residues. CDR1 is KGHSH, CDR2 LQKENI, per germline. CDR3: CASSPPNTPPLF. The CDR3 bases are TGTGCCAGCTCACCACCCAACACTCCGCCATTATTT. The variable domain in full, completed from reference TRBV18 and TRBJ1-3, reads NAGVMQNPRHLVRRRGQEARLRCSPMKGHSHVYWYRQLPEEGLKFMVYLQKENIIDESGMPKERFSAEFPKEGPSILRIQQVVRGDSAAYFCASSPPNTPPLFGEGSWLTVV.

The V call is TRBV6-1, the J call TRBJ1-2; no definite D call. The germline V gene encodes CDR1 MNHNS and CDR2 SASEGT. The CDR3 has 14 residues. Trimming took 6 bases from V and 7 from J, leaving 18 bases between them. The CDR3 loop is CASSPTRRDGGYTF. Here the CDR3 DNA reads TGTGCCAGCAGCCCTACCAGACGCGACGGTGGCTACACCTTC.

The rearrangement uses TRBV10-3 and TRBJ1-2; TRBD1 matches 12 bases. Germline V gene lookup returns CDR1 ENHRY and CDR2 SYGVKD. The CDR3 runs to 16 residues. V was clipped by 11 bases and J by 0 bases; unmatched bases: 10. CDR3 sequence reads: CASRWDRGPPNYGYTF. In DNA form, the CDR3 reads TGTGCCTCCCGATGGGACAGGGGGCCCCCTAACTATGGCTACACCTTC.

This sequence joins TRBV4-3 and TRBJ1-3; 7 bases align to TRBD1. The CDR3 loop spans 16 amino acids. V lost 0 bases and J lost 4; bases outside the gene matches: 6. The germline V gene encodes CDR1 LGHNA and CDR2 YSLEER. Here the CDR3 reads CASSQEWGGGGNTIYF. Here the CDR3 DNA reads TGCGCCAGCAGCCAAGAATGGGGAGGGGGCGGAAACACCATATATTTT.